The 20 T cell receptor beta chains below all came from one sample that was sequenced in a study of blood T cell repertoires in COVID-19. Sequenced by immunoSEQ multiplex PCR; TCRdb stores in-frame clones only, minus some. The sample lists about 200,000 clones; around 92% were seen once. The source material was PBMCs or T cells enriched from blood (not recorded which). The receptors come from a woman between 18 and 30 years old who had recovered from COVID-19.

The rearrangement links TRBV19 to TRBJ1-6, with 7 bases identical to TRBD1. This CDR3 spans 14 amino acids. Germline lookup yields CDR1 LNHDA and CDR2 SQIVND (reference sequence). V lost 7 bases, J lost 10 bases, and 10 bases stayed unmatched. CDR3 sequence: CASKPGTEGSPLHF. The CDR3 DNA reads TGTGCCAGTAAACCAGGGACAGAAGGATCACCCCTCCACTTT.

V is TRBV7-9 and J is TRBJ1-1; the match to TRBD1 covers 8 bases. Germline CDR1 reads SEHNR; CDR2 reads FQNEAQ (reference sequence). The CDR3 spans 16 residues. The V gene end was trimmed by 5 bases and the J gene end by 5 bases; junction bases not matched to a gene: 13. CDR3 sequence reads: CASSRSHYRGITEAFF. As DNA, the CDR3 is TGTGCCAGCAGCCGTAGCCATTACAGGGGGATTACTGAAGCTTTCTTT.

The V call is TRBV5-1, the J call TRBJ2-5, with 8 bases matching TRBD1. CDR3 length equals 14 residues. Per the germline V gene, CDR1 is SGHRS and CDR2 is YFSETQ. V lost 4 bases, J lost 4 bases, and 6 bases stayed unmatched. This CDR3 reads CASSPRQGRETQYF. The CDR3 bases are TGCGCCAGCAGCCCCAGACAGGGGAGAGAGACCCAGTACTTC.

V and J are TRBV2 and TRBJ2-7; TRBD1 might be the D (5 bases). With 1 base removed from V and 2 bases from J, the gap between germline ends came to 9 bases. This CDR3 region has 14 residues. CDR1 and CDR2 (germline): SNHLY, FYNNEI. CDR3 loop: CASSEDPGPYEQYF. CDR3 in DNA: TGTGCCAGCAGTGAAGATCCAGGGCCCTACGAGCAGTACTTC.

This CDR3 is CAWSVGPLYTQYF. The CDR3, as DNA: TGTGCCTGGAGTGTTGGGCCGTTATATACGCAGTATTTT. The V and J genes are TRBV30 and TRBJ2-3, with no clear D. Trimming removed 0 bases at V and 7 bases at J, with 11 bases between. This CDR3 region has 13 residues. Germline loops: CDR1 GTSNPN, CDR2 SVGIG (reference sequence).

The chain carries TRBV3-1 (or the pseudogene TRBV3-2) and TRBJ1-1; possibly TRBD1 for D (5 bases). The CDR3 is made up of 15 amino acids. V was clipped by 3 bases and J by 4 bases, with 15 bases between them. Germline V CDR1 and CDR2: LGHDT, YNNKEL (reference sequence). As DNA, the CDR3 is TGTGCCAGCAGCCACGTCGGGGGGGATGGCACTGAAGCTTTCTTT. Its protein is CASSHVGGDGTEAFF.

This chain joins TRBV5-1 and TRBJ1-2, with D tentatively TRBD1 (6 bases). This CDR3 contains 15 residues. V gave up 4 bases and J gave up 6 bases, with 19 bases separating them. Per germline, CDR1 SGHRS and CDR2 YFSETQ. Written as DNA, the CDR3 is TGCGCCAGCAGCCTAAGCGGGGGGCGATCCGATGGCTACACCTTC. Translating gives CASSLSGGRSDGYTF.

The CDR3 DNA is TGTGCCAGCAGCCCCAGGACAGCTGGGGCCAACGTCCTGACTTTC. Residues: CASSPRTAGANVLTF. V gene TRBV4-2 combines with J gene TRBJ2-6, with D maybe TRBD1 (6 bases). Trimming took 4 bases from V and 2 from J, leaving 9 bases between them. The length of the CDR3 is 15 residues. The V gene's germline CDR1 is LGHNA and CDR2 YNFKEQ.

CDR3 loop: CASSGGRTSYEQYF. In DNA, the CDR3 is TGCGCCAGCAGTGGAGGCAGAACTTCCTACGAGCAGTACTTC. The rearrangement joins TRBV10-2 to TRBJ2-7; D unclear. This CDR3 comprises 14 residues. The V end was cut by 4 bases, the J end by 1 base, with 11 bases between. Germline V gene data show CDR1 as WSHSY and CDR2 as SAAADI.

The count of this clone is one. This sequence joins TRBV5-8 and TRBJ1-4; possible D gene TRBD1, 5 bases. The V gene lost 4 bases and the J gene lost 6 bases, with 16 bases spanning the gap. Germline CDR1 and CDR2: SGHTS and YDEGEE. This CDR3 is built from 15 residues. As DNA, the CDR3 is TGTGCCAGCAGCGAATACCGGGCCAGGGATGAAAAACTGTTTTTT. Translation gives CASSEYRARDEKLFF.

The chain links TRBV3-1 (or the pseudogene TRBV3-2) to TRBJ1-4, with no clear D. In germline, CDR1 is LGHDT, CDR2 YNNKEL (reference sequence). The V gene lost 4 bases and the J gene lost 4 bases, with 10 bases spanning the gap. This CDR3 contains 14 residues. This CDR3 is CASSPAQSNEKLFF. DNA of the CDR3: TGTGCCAGCAGCCCGGCACAGAGTAATGAAAAACTGTTTTTT.

This sequence joins TRBV19 and TRBJ1-1; perhaps TRBD1 as D (5 bases). This CDR3 has 19 amino acids. Between the trimmed V and J ends, which lost 7 bases and 2 bases, there was a span of 29 bases. Germline values: CDR1 LNHDA, CDR2 SQIVND (reference sequence). CDR3 bases: TGTGCCAGTACCCTTTCCGCCTCATTGGGGCCCCCCAGAAACACTGAAGCTTTCTTT. Its protein product is CASTLSASLGPPRNTEAFF. Full variable domain (remainder filled in from reference TRBV19 and TRBJ1-1): DGGITQSPKYLFRKEGQNVTLSCEQNLNHDAMYWYRQDPGQGLRLIYYSQIVNDFQKGDIAEGYSVSREKKESFPLTVTSAQKNPTAFYLCASTLSASLGPPRNTEAFFGQGTRLTVV.

The chain couples TRBV28 to TRBJ1-5, with D possibly being TRBD1 (5 bases). CDR3 size: 14 residues. Trimming took off 6 bases at V and 10 bases at J, with 19 bases between the two ends. In germline, CDR1 is MDHEN, CDR2 SYDVKM. CDR3 in amino acids: CASRPGQSQIPQHF. CDR3 sequence (DNA): TGTGCCAGCAGACCTGGACAATCCCAAATCCCCCAGCATTTT.

The rearrangement uses TRBV12-3 or TRBV12-4 and TRBJ2-7, with D possibly TRBD1 on 5 matching bases. V gave up 5 bases and J gave up 2 bases, with 10 bases separating them. The CDR3 consists of 13 residues. Here the CDR3 reads CASSPDRAYEQYF. Written as DNA, the CDR3 is TGTGCCAGCAGTCCCGACAGAGCCTACGAGCAGTACTTC.

The rearrangement joins TRBV5-4 to TRBJ2-5; the D gene is possibly TRBD2 (5 bases). The CDR3 covers 15 residues. Germline assignment: CDR1 SGHNT and CDR2 YYREEE (reference sequence). Trimming left V 4 bases short and J 5 bases short, with 18 bases between. The CDR3 sequence is CASSPTAGLKETQYF. The CDR3 bases are TGTGCCAGCAGCCCCACTGCGGGCCTAAAGGAGACCCAGTACTTC.

This chain uses TRBV27 with TRBJ2-2, with a possible D match to TRBD1 (6 bases). V was trimmed by 2 bases and J by 7 bases, leaving 11 bases between them. This CDR3 is built from 14 residues. The germline CDR1 and CDR2 sequences are MNHEY and SMNVEV (reference sequence). The CDR3 DNA is TGTGCCAGCAGTTTAACCCCAGGGGACGGGGAGCTGTTTTTT. Protein sequence: CASSLTPGDGELFF.

This chain joins TRBV3-1 (or the pseudogene TRBV3-2) and TRBJ2-5; 11 bases match TRBD2. The V gene end was trimmed by 3 bases and the J gene end by 1 base; junction bases not matched to a gene: 7. CDR1 and CDR2 (germline): LGHDT, YNNKEL (reference sequence). This CDR3 spans 17 amino acids. Here the CDR3 DNA reads TGTGCCAGCAGCCATTTCGGGACTAGCGGCATCCAAGAGACCCAGTACTTC. Residues: CASSHFGTSGIQETQYF.

This clone was detected once. V gene TRBV4-2 combines with J gene TRBJ2-3; TRBD2 matches at 11 bases. The J segment lost 3 bases and the V segment lost 0 bases, leaving 8 bases of the junction unmatched. The CDR3 length is 18 residues. Germline CDR1 and CDR2: LGHNA and YNFKEQ. The CDR3 spells CASSQEISVAGGTDTQYF. The CDR3 DNA is TGTGCCAGCAGCCAAGAGATATCCGTAGCGGGGGGGACAGATACGCAGTATTTT.

The chain joins TRBV27 to TRBJ1-6; 7 bases agree with TRBD1. Germline V gives CDR1 MNHEY, CDR2 SMNVEV (reference sequence). The CDR3 has 15 amino acids. Trimming took 5 bases from V and 8 from J; bases not matched to a gene: 9. The CDR3 coding sequence is TGTGCCAGCAGTCGGACAGGTAGGGGCTATTCACCCCTCCACTTT. Amino acids: CASSRTGRGYSPLHF.

This sequence joins TRBV19 and TRBJ2-5; TRBD2 agrees at 8 bases. CDR1 and CDR2 (germline): LNHDA, SQIVND (reference sequence). J gave up 2 bases and V 3 bases, and 5 bases lay outside the gene matches. The CDR3 loop spans 15 amino acids. CDR3: CASSITSGVQETQYF. The CDR3 coding sequence is TGTGCCAGTAGTATTACTAGCGGAGTTCAAGAGACCCAGTACTTC.